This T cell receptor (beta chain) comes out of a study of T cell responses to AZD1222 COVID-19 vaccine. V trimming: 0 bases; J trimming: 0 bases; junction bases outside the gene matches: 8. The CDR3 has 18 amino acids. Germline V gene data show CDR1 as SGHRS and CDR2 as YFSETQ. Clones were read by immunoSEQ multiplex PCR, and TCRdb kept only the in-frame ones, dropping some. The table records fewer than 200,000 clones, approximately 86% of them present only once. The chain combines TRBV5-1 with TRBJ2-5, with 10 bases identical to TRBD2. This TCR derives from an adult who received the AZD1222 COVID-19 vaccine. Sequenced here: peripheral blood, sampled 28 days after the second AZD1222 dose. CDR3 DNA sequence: TGCGCCAGCAGCTTGGCTACTAGCGGGGTAATTTACCAAGAGACCCAGTACTTC. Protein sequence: CASSLATSGVIYQETQYF.